These 17 T cell receptor beta chains were all obtained from the same sample, sequenced in a study of T cell responses to AZD1222 COVID-19 vaccine. TCRdb keeps only in-frame clones here, not all; method: immunoSEQ multiplex PCR. The sample consists of 100,000 or so clones, over 75% of them appearing once. The sample was peripheral blood, taken on day 0 of MenACWY control vaccination. These receptors all come from an adult in good health.

This chain joins TRBV14 and TRBJ1-3; TRBD1 matches 8 bases. CDR1 SGHDN and CDR2 FVKESK come from the germline V gene. V shed 1 base, J shed 4 bases, and the junction held 3 bases outside the gene matches. The CDR3 length is 15 residues. DNA of the CDR3: TGTGCCAGCAGCCAAGGGACAGGGCTCGGAAACACCATATATTTT. Protein: CASSQGTGLGNTIYF.

The J gene is TRBJ1-2, the V gene TRBV2; a possible D gene is TRBD1 (5 bases). V lost 7 bases, J lost 7 bases, and 16 bases lay in between. The CDR3 sequence is 13 residues long. Germline V lookup: CDR1 SNHLY, CDR2 FYNNEI. CDR3: CASNGQGVFGYTF. The CDR3 DNA reads as TGTGCCAGCAACGGGCAGGGAGTCTTTGGCTACACCTTC.

This chain links TRBV4-2 with TRBJ2-1; D may be TRBD1 (5 bases). The CDR3 runs to 17 residues. Trimming left V 1 base short and J 6 bases short, with 19 bases between. Germline V gene lookup returns CDR1 LGHNA and CDR2 YNFKEQ. The chain's CDR3 is CASSQVSIGAATNEQFF. CDR3 sequence (DNA): TGTGCCAGCAGCCAAGTGTCAATTGGGGCAGCAACCAATGAGCAGTTCTTC.

The chain couples TRBV18 to TRBJ1-2; 9 bases are a match to TRBD1. The germline gives CDR1 KGHSH, CDR2 LQKENI. The CDR3 covers 18 residues. With 3 bases clipped from V and 5 bases from J, the junction kept 16 bases outside the gene matches. The CDR3 is CASSPPNPQGQGGYGYTF. CDR3 DNA sequence: TGTGCCAGCTCACCGCCTAACCCTCAGGGACAGGGCGGTTATGGCTACACCTTC.

A single count supports this clone. In DNA, the CDR3 is TGCAGCGCCGTACTAGCGGGAGAATCCGAGCAGTTCTTC. Translated: CSAVLAGESEQFF. This rearrangement joins TRBV29-1 to TRBJ2-1, with TRBD2 matching over 11 bases. The germline V gene encodes CDR1 SQVTM and CDR2 ANQGSEA. The length of the CDR3 is 13 residues. Trimming at V came to 7 bases and at J to 10 bases, leaving 9 bases not matched to a gene.

The rearrangement links TRBV19 to TRBJ2-1; TRBD2 is a possible D gene (5 bases). The CDR3 is made up of 13 amino acids. V shed 1 base and J shed 5 bases, with 6 bases lying between them. CDR1 is LNHDA and CDR2 is SQIVND in the germline V gene (reference sequence). Here the CDR3 DNA reads TGTGCCAGTAGTATAGGACTAAACAATGAGCAGTTCTTC. Translated: CASSIGLNNEQFF.

The chain joins TRBV7-8 to TRBJ2-6; possibly TRBD1 for D (6 bases). Germline V CDR1 and CDR2: SGHVS, FQNEAQ. This CDR3 spans 18 amino acids. Trimming took 1 base from V and 0 from J, leaving 13 bases between them. DNA for the CDR3: TGTGCCAGCAGCTTAGTACAGGACAGTTTCTCTGGGGCCAACGTCCTGACTTTC. As protein: CASSLVQDSFSGANVLTF.

J is TRBJ1-1 and V is TRBV27; no firm D call. The V end was cut by 0 bases, the J end by 3 bases, with 11 bases between. The CDR3 extends over 15 amino acids. Germline CDR1 is MNHEY and CDR2 is SMNVEV (reference sequence). The CDR3 DNA reads as TGTGCCAGCAGTTTATCAGGTATGGGGTACACTGAAGCTTTCTTT. This codes for CASSLSGMGYTEAFF.

This clone was observed a few times. The chain recombines TRBV5-1 with TRBJ2-4; D may be TRBD1 (5 bases). V was pared by 2 bases and J by 3 bases, with 9 bases between. The length of the CDR3 is 14 residues. The germline CDR1 and CDR2 sequences are SGHRS and YFSETQ. In nucleotides, the CDR3 is TGCGCCAGCAGCTTAAGGGGTGACAAAAACATTCAGTACTTC. Translated, it gives CASSLRGDKNIQYF. Variable domain in full (rest from reference TRBV5-1 and TRBJ2-4): KAGVTQTPRYLIKTRGQQVTLSCSPISGHRSVSWYQQTPGQGLQFLFEYFSETQRNKGNFPGRFSGRQFSNSRSEMNVSTLELGDSALYLCASSLRGDKNIQYFGAGTRLSVL.

The rearrangement links TRBV20-1 to TRBJ2-3, with 9 nucleotides matching TRBD2. There are 11 residues in the CDR3. V trimming: 3 bases; J trimming: 11 bases; junction bases outside the gene matches: 3. The germline V gene has CDR1 DFQATT and CDR2 SNEGSKA (reference sequence). In nucleotides, the CDR3 is TGCAGTGCTAGGGGACTAGCTGGGCAGTATTTT. The encoded protein is CSARGLAGQYF.

This rearrangement joins TRBV2 to TRBJ1-1; a weak D match, TRBD1 (5 bases). Trimming removed 6 bases at V and 7 bases at J, with 12 bases between. The CDR3 is made up of 12 amino acids. From germline, CDR1 is SNHLY and CDR2 FYNNEI. CDR3 nucleotide sequence: TGTGCCAGCAGGACCGATAGGGGTGAAGCTTTCTTT. Translated, it gives CASRTDRGEAFF.

The chain carries TRBV19 and TRBJ2-3, with 10 bases that match TRBD2. This CDR3 comprises 16 residues. The junction had 6 bases not matched to a gene; V was cut back by 4 bases and J by 2 bases. In germline, CDR1 is LNHDA, CDR2 SQIVND (reference sequence). The CDR3 is CASSRASGSTTDTQYF. The CDR3, as DNA: TGTGCCAGTAGTAGGGCTAGCGGGAGTACCACAGATACGCAGTATTTT.

This chain uses TRBV10-3 with TRBJ2-7, with 8 bases matching TRBD2. The V and J ends lost 2 bases and 4 bases, in that order; junction bases with no gene match: 13. This CDR3 has 17 amino acids. CDR1 is ENHRY and CDR2 is SYGVKD in the germline V gene. This CDR3 is CAISEGHRSGLVYEQYF. CDR3 DNA sequence: TGTGCCATCAGTGAGGGGCATAGGTCGGGACTAGTGTACGAGCAGTACTTC.

The chain couples TRBV29-1 to TRBJ1-1; D is possibly TRBD1 (6 bases). CDR1 is SQVTM and CDR2 is ANQGSEA in the germline V gene. Trimming pared 7 bases from V and 5 bases from J, leaving 14 bases between. The CDR3 has 12 residues. The CDR3 sequence: CSDVAGVTEAFF. CDR3 sequence (DNA): TGCAGCGACGTGGCAGGGGTGACTGAAGCTTTCTTT.

The chain has TRBV28 and TRBJ1-5; D is unclear. With 6 bases removed from V and 5 bases from J, the gap between germline ends came to 17 bases. CDR1 MDHEN and CDR2 SYDVKM come from the germline V gene. The CDR3 has 15 residues. DNA for the CDR3: TGTGCCAGCAGCCAAACGTTAGGGTCTGATCAGCCCCAGCATTTT. It specifies CASSQTLGSDQPQHF.

The genes are TRBV5-1 and TRBJ1-2, with TRBD1 matching over 8 bases. Germline assignment: CDR1 SGHRS and CDR2 YFSETQ. The ends lost 0 bases at V and 7 bases at J; junction bases unmatched: 2. This CDR3 is built from 13 residues. CDR3 residues: CASSLVQGAGYTF. CDR3 DNA sequence: TGCGCCAGCAGCTTGGTCCAGGGGGCTGGCTACACCTTC.

V is TRBV27 and J is TRBJ1-2; D ambiguous. The CDR3 has 11 amino acids. Trimming took 4 bases from V and 7 from J, leaving 7 bases between them. From germline, CDR1 is MNHEY and CDR2 SMNVEV (reference sequence). DNA of the CDR3: TGTGCCAGCAGTTGGAAGGGTGGCTACACCTTC. This translates into CASSWKGGYTF.